This T cell receptor beta chain was observed in a study of PD-L1 blockade in urothelial cancer. Across the whole study: About 90% of the roughly 30 patients were men whose urothelial cancer was bladder-origin. The analyses of blood took place 3 weeks (second dose) and 6 weeks after treatment start.

Time point reported: peripheral blood 6 weeks after treatment start. Urothelial carcinoma in patients was locally advanced or metastatic. Per patient, between 1 and 8 samples were collected at pretreatment and on-treatment time points. CDR1 and CDR2 (germline): GTSNPN, SVGIG (reference sequence). The length of the CDR3 is 16 residues. Between the trimmed V and J ends, which lost 2 bases and 0 bases, there was a span of 14 bases. Assay: immunoSEQ multiplex PCR; the TCRdb copy retains only in-frame clones and omits some. Found here are about 43,000 clones, about four fifths of them singletons; the top ten hold around 15%.

The specimen was PBMCs, collected around atezolizumab (anti-PD-L1) treatment. The rearrangement joins TRBV30 to TRBJ1-3, with D possibly being TRBD1 (5 bases). The clonotype originates from a man between 60 and 75 years old with urothelial cancer. As DNA, the CDR3 is TGTGCCTGGAGTTTTGGGGCAGGCGACTCTGGAAACACCATATATTTT. Translation: CAWSFGAGDSGNTIYF.